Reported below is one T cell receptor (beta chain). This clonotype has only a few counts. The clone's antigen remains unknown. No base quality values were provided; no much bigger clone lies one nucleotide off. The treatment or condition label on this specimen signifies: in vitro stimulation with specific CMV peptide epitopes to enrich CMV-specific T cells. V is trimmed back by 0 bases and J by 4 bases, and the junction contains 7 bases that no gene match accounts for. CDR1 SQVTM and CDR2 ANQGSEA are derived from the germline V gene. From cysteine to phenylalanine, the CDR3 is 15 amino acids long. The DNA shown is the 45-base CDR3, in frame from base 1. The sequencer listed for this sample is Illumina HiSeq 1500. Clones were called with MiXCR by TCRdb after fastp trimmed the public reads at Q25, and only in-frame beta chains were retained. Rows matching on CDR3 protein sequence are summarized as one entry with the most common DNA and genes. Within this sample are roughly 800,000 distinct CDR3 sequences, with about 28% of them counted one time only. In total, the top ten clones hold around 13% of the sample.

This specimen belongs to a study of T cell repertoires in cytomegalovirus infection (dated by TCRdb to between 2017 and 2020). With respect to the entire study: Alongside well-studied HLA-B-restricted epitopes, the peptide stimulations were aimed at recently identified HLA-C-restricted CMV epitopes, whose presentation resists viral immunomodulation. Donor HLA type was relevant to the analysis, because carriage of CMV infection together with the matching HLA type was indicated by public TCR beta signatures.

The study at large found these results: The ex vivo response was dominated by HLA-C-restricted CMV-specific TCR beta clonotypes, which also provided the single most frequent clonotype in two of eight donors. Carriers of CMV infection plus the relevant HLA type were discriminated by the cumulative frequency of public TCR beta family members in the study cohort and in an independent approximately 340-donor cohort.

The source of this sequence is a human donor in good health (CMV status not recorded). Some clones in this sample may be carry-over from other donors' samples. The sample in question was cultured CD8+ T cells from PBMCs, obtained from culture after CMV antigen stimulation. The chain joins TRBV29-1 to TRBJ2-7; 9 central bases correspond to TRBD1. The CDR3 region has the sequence CSVEDFETGGYEQYF. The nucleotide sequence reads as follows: TGCAGCGTTGAAGATTTTGAGACAGGGGGGTACGAGCAGTACTTC.